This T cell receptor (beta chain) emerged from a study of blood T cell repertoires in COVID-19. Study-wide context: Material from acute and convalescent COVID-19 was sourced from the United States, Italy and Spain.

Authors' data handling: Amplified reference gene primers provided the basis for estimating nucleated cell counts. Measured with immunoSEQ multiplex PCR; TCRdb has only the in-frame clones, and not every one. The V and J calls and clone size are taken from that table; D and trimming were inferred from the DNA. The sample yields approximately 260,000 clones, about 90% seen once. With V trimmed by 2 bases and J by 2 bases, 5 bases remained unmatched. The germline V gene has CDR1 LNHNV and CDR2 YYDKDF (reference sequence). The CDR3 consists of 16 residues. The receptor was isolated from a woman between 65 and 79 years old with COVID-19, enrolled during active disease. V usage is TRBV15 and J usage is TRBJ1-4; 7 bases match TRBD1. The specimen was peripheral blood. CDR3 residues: CATSRSGGVTNEKLFF. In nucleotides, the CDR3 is TGTGCCACCAGCAGATCAGGGGGAGTTACTAATGAAAAACTGTTTTTT.